The TCR beta chain described here comes from a study of spatial heterogeneity in lung cancer (dated by TCRdb to the late 2010s). About the investigation overall: Beta-chain transcripts were consistently detected in greater numbers than alpha-chain transcripts, which likely reflected higher beta-chain transcript abundance. In non-small cell lung cancer, the study made a quantitative comparison of TCR alpha and beta repertoires among multiple tumor regions, matched nontumor lung and blood. Nonsynonymous mutation counts, determined by whole-exome sequencing of tumor tissue, were related to features of the TCR repertoire. In the raw uncorrected reads, each unique combination of TCR and UMI appeared on average more than ten times. Both alpha and beta chains were TCR-sequenced in hundreds of tumor regions, approximately 64 matched nontumor lung samples and 56 PBMC samples obtained at surgery.

According to the study, the label for this sample's time point signals: sample taken at primary tumor resection. For TCR sequencing, whole RNA was extracted from tumor and nontumor lung tissue, or from cryopreserved PBMC samples, and no cell sorting was done. Samples were obtained from about 69 patients with early-stage, untreated non-small cell lung cancer from the lung TRACERx cohort. Patients were selected for TCR sequencing only if sufficient RNA was available from at least two tumor regions. Paper-wide results and their limitations: Confirming at a functional level the hypothesis that regional TCRs recognize regional mutations was considered to require additional single-cell paired TCR alpha and beta sequencing. Ubiquitous expanded tumor TCRs were found in blood more often at tumor resection than at routine follow-up.

Library prep was done by 5' RACE. Sequenced on a NextSeq 500. To allow correction of PCR and sequencing errors, the TCR library protocol tagged every TCR cDNA molecule with a unique molecular identifier. As for the authors' bioinformatics: Decombinator tools were used for TCR identification, UMI-based error correction and CDR3 extraction. Expanded TCRs were defined as those above a frequency of 2 per 1,000, corresponding to the top 1% of the tumor frequency distribution. Each repertoire was subsampled 100 times to 5,000 TCRs, after which Renyi diversity was computed with the R vegan package. To build CDR3 similarity networks, amino acid triplet string-kernel similarity was used, and CDR3s were connected when their pairwise similarity was above 0.82. TCRdb reworked the public reads: Q25 trimming with fastp, MiXCR clone assembly, productive beta chains retained. Identical CDR3 protein sequences are pooled into one entry, listed with their most common genes and DNA. V and J calls and clone size were set by TCRdb, not the authors. The sample includes about 20,000 distinct CDR3 sequences, with around 19% observed a single time. Of the sample, more than 12% falls within the top ten clones.

The CDR3 goes from the cysteine to the phenylalanine over 15 residues. The only DNA kept is the CDR3, 45 bases in frame from the first base. Clipping removes 3 bases from V and 8 bases from J, with 8 as the unmatched junction base count. The germline V gene specifies KGHSH as CDR1 and LQKENI as CDR2. This clonotype was counted a few times. Its antigen has not been determined. It has no much larger one-base neighbor in the sample; base qualities were not kept. The V and J genes are TRBV18 and TRBJ1-2; 11 middle bases align to TRBD1. The input for sequencing was PBMCs, taken at surgery. This receptor was identified in a male donor with early-stage non-small cell lung cancer. The sequenced DNA: TGTGCCAGCTCACCTCCTGGACAGGGGGCGCGGGGCTACACCTTC. Translated, it gives CASSPPGQGARGYTF.